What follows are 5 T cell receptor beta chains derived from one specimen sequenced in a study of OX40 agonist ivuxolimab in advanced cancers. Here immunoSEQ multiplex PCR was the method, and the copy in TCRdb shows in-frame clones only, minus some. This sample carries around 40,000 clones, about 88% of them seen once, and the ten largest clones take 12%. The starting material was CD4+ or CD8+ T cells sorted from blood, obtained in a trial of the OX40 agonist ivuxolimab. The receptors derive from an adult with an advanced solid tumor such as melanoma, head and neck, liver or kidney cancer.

This CDR3 is CASSMDTARPQHF. The CDR3 DNA is TGTGCCAGTAGTATGGACACCGCTAGGCCCCAGCATTTT. The V and J genes are TRBV19 and TRBJ1-5, with D possibly being TRBD1 (5 bases). V was trimmed by 3 bases and J by 9 bases, leaving 12 bases between them. The CDR3 sequence is 13 residues long. CDR1 and CDR2 from the germline V gene are LNHDA and SQIVND (reference sequence).

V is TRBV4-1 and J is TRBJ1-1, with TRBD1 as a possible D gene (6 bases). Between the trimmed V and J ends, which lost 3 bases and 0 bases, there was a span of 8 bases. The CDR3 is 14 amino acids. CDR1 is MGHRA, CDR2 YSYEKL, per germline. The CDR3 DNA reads TGCGCCAGCAGCCACGGACAGATGAACACTGAAGCTTTCTTT. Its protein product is CASSHGQMNTEAFF.

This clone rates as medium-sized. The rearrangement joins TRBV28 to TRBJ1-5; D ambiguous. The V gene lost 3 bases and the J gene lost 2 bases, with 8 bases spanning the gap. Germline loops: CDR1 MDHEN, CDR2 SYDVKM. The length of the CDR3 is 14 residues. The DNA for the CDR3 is TGTGCCAGCAGTTTTAGCGTGGGCAATCAGCCCCAGCATTTT. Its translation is CASSFSVGNQPQHF.

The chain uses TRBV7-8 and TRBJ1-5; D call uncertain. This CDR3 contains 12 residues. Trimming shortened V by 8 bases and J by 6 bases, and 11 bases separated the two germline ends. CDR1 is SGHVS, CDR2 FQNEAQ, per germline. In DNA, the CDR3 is TGTGCCAGCTCGATTGTGGGTCAGCCCCAGCATTTT. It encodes CASSIVGQPQHF.

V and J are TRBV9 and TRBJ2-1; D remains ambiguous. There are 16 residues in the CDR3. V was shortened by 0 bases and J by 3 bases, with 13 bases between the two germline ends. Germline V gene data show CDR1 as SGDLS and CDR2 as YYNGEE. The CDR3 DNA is TGTGCCAGCAGCGTAGACCCACACCTCATCTACAATGAGCAGTTCTTC. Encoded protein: CASSVDPHLIYNEQFF.